The clone carrying this T cell receptor (beta chain) turned up a few times. What it binds is unknown. The data originate from a study of T-cell memory formation after mild COVID-19. Study results and caveats: CD4+ contracting clones were found mainly in CM and EM, and CD8+ ones in EMRA. The second-wave clones peaking on day 37 were not confirmed as SARS-CoV-2-specific.

Each CDR3 protein is one row after TCRdb ran MiXCR on the 5' RACE reads. The sample has tens of thousands of distinct CDR3 sequences, over 15% seen once. Germline lookup yields CDR1 DFQATT and CDR2 SNEGSKA (reference sequence). Losses at the gene ends were 0 bases for V and 3 bases for J; bases not matched to a gene: 1. The CDR3 length is 13 residues. V is TRBV20-1 and J is TRBJ1-1; 7 bases are a match to TRBD1. This sequence was found in an adult woman who had mild COVID-19 (a few samples of this study predate the infection). Cell type and time point are not known. Sequenced: PBMCs or a T cell subset sorted from them (not recorded which). In DNA form, the CDR3 reads TGCAGTGCTAGAGAAACAGGGGACACTGAAGCTTTCTTT. Translating it yields CSARETGDTEAFF.